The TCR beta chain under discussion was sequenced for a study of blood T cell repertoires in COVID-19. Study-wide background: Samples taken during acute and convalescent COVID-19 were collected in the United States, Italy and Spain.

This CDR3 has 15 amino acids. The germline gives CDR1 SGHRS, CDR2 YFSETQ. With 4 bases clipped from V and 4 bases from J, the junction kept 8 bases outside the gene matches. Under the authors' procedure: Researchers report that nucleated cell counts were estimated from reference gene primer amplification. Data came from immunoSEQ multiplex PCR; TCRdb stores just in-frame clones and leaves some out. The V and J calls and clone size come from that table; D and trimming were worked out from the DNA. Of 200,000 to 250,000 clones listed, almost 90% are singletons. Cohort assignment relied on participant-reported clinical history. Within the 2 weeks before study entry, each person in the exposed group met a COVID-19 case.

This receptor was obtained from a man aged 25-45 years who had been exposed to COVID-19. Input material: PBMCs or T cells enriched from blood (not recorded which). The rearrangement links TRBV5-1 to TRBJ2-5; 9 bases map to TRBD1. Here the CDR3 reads CASSPRTGGPETQYF. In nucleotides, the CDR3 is TGCGCCAGCAGCCCGCGTACAGGGGGCCCAGAGACCCAGTACTTC.